The 10 T cell receptor beta chains given below trace back to one sample, sequenced in a study of vaccination effects on CD4 cells after COVID-19 (dated by TCRdb to 2022 to 2024). Their antigens are not known. The library was made by the immunoSEQ multiplex PCR assay. Held by TCRdb, this immuneACCESS table contains in-frame sequences only and omits some clones. Under half of the omission traces to an unresolved V gene where checked; the cause of the rest is unknown. Within this sample are roughly 73,000 clones, with over 65% of them counted one time only. The ten biggest clones cover 5% of the sample. The ViraFEST assay stimulated PBMC with viral peptide pools and then used TCR sequencing to identify antigen-specific CD4+ T cell clonotypes by expansion. After around 10 days of culture, CD4+ T cells were isolated with the EasySep CD4+ T cell isolation kit. PCR-confirmed SARS-CoV-2 infection had occurred in convalescent patients between March and December 2020, before the Alpha, Beta and Delta variants emerged in the United States.

The starting material was CD4+ T cells from PBMCs cultured with HIV peptides, obtained before COVID-19 vaccination. This specimen's cell subset or site label, interpreted: HIV-1 Nef peptide pool negative control/reference culture. The receptors shown here come from a human donor who had a prior SARS-CoV-2 infection.

This clone turned up a few times. The rearrangement joins TRBV10-1 to TRBJ2-1; D tentatively reads TRBD1 or TRBD2 (6 bases each). CDR3 length: 14 residues. Germline V CDR1 and CDR2: WNHNN, SYGVQD (reference sequence). The V end lost 8 bases, the J end lost 4 bases, and 15 bases lay between the germline ends. CDR3 nucleotide sequence: TGCGCCAGCCGACGACGGAGGGGGTACAATGAGCAGTTCTTC. Translated: CASRRRRGYNEQFF.

The V and J genes are TRBV7-8 and TRBJ2-1, with D maybe TRBD2 (5 bases). The germline V gene has CDR1 SGHVS and CDR2 FQNEAQ. Trimming cost V 2 bases and J 6 bases, with 11 bases left between them. CDR3 length: 14 amino acids. The CDR3 sequence is CASSLTRAPNEQFF. The CDR3 DNA is TGTGCCAGCAGCTTAACGCGGGCCCCCAATGAGCAGTTCTTC. Supplemented by reference TRBV7-8 and TRBJ2-1, the full variable domain reads GAGVSQSPRYKVAKRGQDVALRCDPISGHVSLFWYQQALGQGPEFLTYFQNEAQLDKSGLPSDRFFAERPEGSVSTLKIQRTQQEDSAVYLCASSLTRAPNEQFFGPGTRLTVL.

The V call is TRBV25-1, the J call TRBJ2-1; D gene ambiguous. The germline gives CDR1 MGHDK, CDR2 SYGVNS. V lost 2 bases and J lost 8, with 16 bases in between. The CDR3 totals 15 residues. DNA for the CDR3: TGTGCCAGCAGTGAAGAACGGCTTTTATTCGATGAGCAGTTCTTC. Amino acids: CASSEERLLFDEQFF.

This chain connects TRBV18 to TRBJ2-5, with 12 bases aligning to TRBD1. CDR1 and CDR2 (germline): KGHSH, LQKENI. This CDR3 is built from 18 residues. The V gene end was trimmed by 2 bases and the J gene end by 5 bases; junction bases not matched to a gene: 12. CDR3 sequence reads: CASSPESVLGQGAETQYF. CDR3 sequence (DNA): TGTGCCAGCTCACCAGAGTCAGTCTTGGGACAGGGGGCCGAGACCCAGTACTTC.

This clone has a single count. The genes are TRBV23-1 and TRBJ1-2; the D is unclear. TRBV23-1 is an open reading frame whose function is uncertain. V lost 0 bases to trimming and J lost 5 bases, with 19 bases between them. This CDR3 region has 17 residues. CDR3 residues: CASSQSIIRIHQYGYTF. CDR3 DNA sequence: TGCGCCAGCAGTCAATCTATTATCCGAATCCACCAGTATGGCTACACCTTC.

The chain joins TRBV7-2 to TRBJ2-7; D is unresolved. The CDR3 totals 14 residues. Germline V gene sequence: CDR1 SGHTA, CDR2 FQGNSA. Trimming took 2 bases from V and 7 from J, leaving 15 bases between them. CDR3: CASSLRSDYGEQYF. The CDR3 nucleotides are TGTGCCAGCAGCTTAAGGTCCGATTATGGGGAGCAGTACTTC. Complete variable domain (other parts from reference TRBV7-2 and TRBJ2-7): GAGVSQSPSNKVTEKGKDVELRCDPISGHTALYWYRQSLGQGLEFLIYFQGNSAPDKSGLPSDRFSAERTGGSVSTLTIQRTQQEDSAVYLCASSLRSDYGEQYFGPGTRLTVT.

This clone occurred a few times. The CDR3 DNA reads as TGTGCCAGCAGCCCCGGGGGACAGGGCTCTGGAAACACCATATATTTT. Residues: CASSPGGQGSGNTIYF. The V gene is TRBV9, the J gene TRBJ1-3, with TRBD1 matching 9 bases. After removal of 4 bases from V and 0 bases from J, the junction contained 5 bases not matched to a gene. This CDR3 is 16 amino acids long. Germline CDR1 reads SGDLS; CDR2 reads YYNGEE.

This clone has more than one count but fewer than ten. V is TRBV20-1 and J is TRBJ2-3; D unresolved. V shed 5 bases and J shed 1 base, with 1 base lying between them. From germline, CDR1 is DFQATT and CDR2 SNEGSKA (reference sequence). The CDR3 runs 10 residues. The CDR3 sequence: CSAGTDTQYF. The CDR3 nucleotides are TGCAGTGCTGGCACAGATACGCAGTATTTT.

V is TRBV4-2 and J is TRBJ1-5; 9 nucleotides agree with TRBD1. V trimming: 1 base; J trimming: 6 bases; junction bases outside the gene matches: 4. CDR3 length equals 15 residues. Germline V lookup: CDR1 LGHNA, CDR2 YNFKEQ. CDR3 in amino acids: CASSQGQGVGQPQHF. CDR3 in DNA: TGTGCCAGCAGCCAAGGACAGGGGGTAGGTCAGCCCCAGCATTTT.

The chain joins TRBV25-1 to TRBJ2-1; D perhaps matches TRBD1 (6 bases). Germline V gene sequence: CDR1 MGHDK, CDR2 SYGVNS. V lost 3 bases to trimming and J lost 2 bases, with 11 bases between them. This CDR3 contains 15 residues. CDR3 bases: TGTGCCAGCAGTGAGGGACAACTTACCTACAATGAGCAGTTCTTC. This codes for CASSEGQLTYNEQFF.